Reported below is one TCR beta chain. This record belongs to a study of blood T cell repertoires in COVID-19. Study summary: From T cells, B-cell-depleted T cells, or PBMCs came the material, which was cDNA or gDNA.

Authors' analysis steps: Counts of nucleated cells, estimated from reference gene primer amplification, were obtained. Sequencing used immunoSEQ multiplex PCR; TCRdb keeps in-frame clones, though not all of them. V and J calls and clone size are those listed in that table; D and trimming were worked out from the DNA. The table includes about 270,000 clones, more than 85% detected once. This study enrolled people aged 18 to 89 from about two dozen US geographic areas. The study assigned cohorts using participant-reported clinical history. The ends lost 0 bases at V and 0 bases at J; junction bases unmatched: 4. Germline V gives CDR1 SGDLS, CDR2 YYNGEE. This CDR3 contains 16 residues.

The clonotype was recovered from a man aged 35-49 years who had been exposed to COVID-19. Sample: PBMCs or T cells enriched from blood (not recorded which). The chain links TRBV9 to TRBJ2-7; 9 bases agree with TRBD2. The DNA of the CDR3 is TGTGCCAGCAGCGTAGCTGGTAGCGGGGGCTCCTACGAGCAGTACTTC. The encoded protein is CASSVAGSGGSYEQYF.